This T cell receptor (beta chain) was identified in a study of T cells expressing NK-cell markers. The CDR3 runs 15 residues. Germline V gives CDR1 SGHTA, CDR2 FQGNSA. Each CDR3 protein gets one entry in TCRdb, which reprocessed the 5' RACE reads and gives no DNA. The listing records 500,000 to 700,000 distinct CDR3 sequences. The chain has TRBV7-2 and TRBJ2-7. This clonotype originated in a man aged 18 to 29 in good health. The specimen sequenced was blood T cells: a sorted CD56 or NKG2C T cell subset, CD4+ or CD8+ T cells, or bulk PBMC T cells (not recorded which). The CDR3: CASSLVDGTSYEQYF.